This T cell receptor (beta chain) was sequenced during a study of CD8 T cells in Susac syndrome. About the study: Within the sequenced Susac syndrome patient group, about six exhibited active disease and roughly 8 were in remission.

The study's findings and limits: The study recognized that the number of individuals in its TCR sequencing and HLA analysis was relatively small.

Comments on this clonotype: Its target is unknown.

Reverse transcription of roughly 0.5 to 1 ug RNA used random hexamers. A multiplex approach, immunoSEQ multiplex PCR, amplified TCR beta CDR3 across 54 Vbeta and 13 Jbeta. MiXCR was run by TCRdb on the immunoSEQ multiplex PCR reads, yielding one entry per CDR3 protein. In the table there are some 150,000 distinct CDR3 sequences, 90% to 96% of which are singletons. CDR3 size: 15 residues. The V and J ends lost 4 bases and 4 bases respectively, with 16 bases between them. From germline, CDR1 is SNHLY and CDR2 FYNNEI. The clonotype originates from a human donor with Susac syndrome. The sample was CD4+ T cells from PBMCs. The chain uses TRBV2 and TRBJ2-5; D perhaps matches TRBD2 (7 bases). Here the CDR3 reads CASSGMWGGPETQYF. In nucleotides, the CDR3 is TGTGCCAGCAGTGGAATGTGGGGGGGCCCAGAGACCCAGTACTTC.